This TCR beta chain is drawn from a study of cytomegalovirus exposure and HLA in healthy donors. As for the study in general: The Caucasian-associated ancestry cluster held 65% to 90% of more than 350 genotyped donors.

The study, taken as a whole, reports: TCR beta V- and J-gene trimming was later associated with a missense DCLRE1C variant. Within a later analysis, the majority of CMV-associated TCR beta chains appeared HLA-restricted.

This clone was counted a few times. Its antigen remains unknown. Primers for the PCR totalled 60 Vbeta and 13 Jbeta. This table comes from immunoSEQ multiplex PCR, and its TCRdb copy is limited to in-frame clones, with some not included. The repertoire has more than 95,000 clones, approximately 72% of them found once; the top ten carry less than 3.5%. The receptor comes from a woman aged 45-59 years in good health and CMV-seronegative. What was sequenced was PBMCs.

In DNA, the CDR3 is TGTGCCAGCAGTTGGACAGGGGGCGATGAGACCCAGTACTTC. Its protein is CASSWTGGDETQYF. The chain is built from TRBV6-6 and TRBJ2-5; 11 bases match TRBD1. CDR3 length: 14 residues. Germline-derived CDR1 and CDR2 are MNHNY and SVGAGI (reference sequence). J gave up 5 bases and V 4 bases, and 3 bases lay outside the gene matches.